Listed below are T cell receptor beta chains from one sample, sequenced in a study of blood T cell repertoires in COVID-19. The repertoire was sequenced with immunoSEQ multiplex PCR; TCRdb's copy has only in-frame clones and lacks some. The profile shows 250,000 to 400,000 clones, 85% of them singletons. What was sequenced was PBMCs or T cells enriched from blood (not recorded which). All receptors come from a woman in her thirties who had been exposed to COVID-19. Each CDR3 is given with its conserved first and last residue. Each record gives: clone size, D gene, V gene, J gene, CDR3 protein, CDR3 DNA. The D gene is left open where the match is weak. Clone size appears in some rows only: once, few, many, or a class for an expanded clone.

once,-,TRBV6-5,TRBJ2-1,CASSYPRNEQFF,TGTGCCAGCAGTTACCCCCGTAATGAGCAGTTCTTC
-,-,TRBV5-1,TRBJ1-1,CASSFVGANTEAFF,TGCGCCAGCAGCTTTGTGGGCGCGAACACTGAAGCTTTCTTT
-,-,TRBV27,TRBJ2-5,CASRRGGGGTQETQYF,TGTGCCAGCCGACGAGGTGGGGGAGGAACTCAAGAGACCCAGTACTTC
once,-,TRBV19,TRBJ2-7,CASSISQDIYEQYF,TGTGCCAGTAGTATCTCACAGGATATCTACGAGCAGTACTTC
many,-,TRBV14,TRBJ2-7,CASSQELASHEQYF,TGTGCCAGCAGCCAAGAACTAGCTTCCCACGAGCAGTACTTC
-,TRBD1,TRBV6-5,TRBJ2-7,CASSYGQGGEQYF,TGTGCCAGCAGTTATGGACAGGGCGGCGAGCAGTACTTC
-,TRBD1,TRBV28,TRBJ1-2,CASSSRRTGGFGYTF,TGTGCCAGCAGTTCCCGCCGGACAGGGGGCTTCGGCTACACCTTC
once,-,TRBV19,TRBJ1-1,CASRRFWEDTEAFF,TGTGCCAGTAGGAGGTTTTGGGAGGACACTGAAGCTTTCTTT
-,-,TRBV2,TRBJ2-7,CASSEARSKQYF,TGTGCCAGCAGTGAAGCGCGAAGCAAGCAGTACTTC
-,-,TRBV7-9,TRBJ2-3,CASSQSDTQYF,TGTGCCAGCAGCCAATCAGATACGCAGTATTTT
many,TRBD2,TRBV7-8,TRBJ2-7,CASSPGKAGGNEQYF,TGTGCCAGCAGCCCAGGGAAAGCGGGAGGAAACGAGCAGTACTTC
-,TRBD1,TRBV7-2,TRBJ2-7,CASSLEGWDRGSEQYF,TGTGCCAGCAGCTTAGAGGGGTGGGACAGGGGTTCGGAGCAGTACTTC
-,TRBD2,TRBV7-6,TRBJ2-3,CASSLGSGGKIRTDTQYF,TGTGCCAGCAGCTTAGGTAGCGGGGGAAAGATCCGCACAGATACGCAGTATTTT
-,TRBD2,TRBV4-2,TRBJ2-7,CASSQDTSGISYEQYF,TGTGCCAGCAGCCAGGATACTAGCGGGATCTCCTACGAGCAGTACTTC
-,-,TRBV27,TRBJ2-7,CASSFSDSYEQYF,TGTGCCAGCAGTTTTTCAGATTCCTACGAGCAGTACTTC
-,TRBD2,TRBV3-1/TRBV3-2,TRBJ2-7,CASSRSGSSSYEQYF,TGTGCCAGCAGCCGTAGCGGGAGCAGCTCCTACGAGCAGTACTTC
-,-,TRBV6-5,TRBJ2-5,CASSYNYHLETQYF,TGTGCCAGCAGTTACAACTACCACCTGGAGACCCAGTACTTC
-,-,TRBV4-1,TRBJ2-3,CASSQELAPRGTDTQYF,TGCGCCAGCAGCCAAGAACTAGCCCCTAGAGGCACAGATACGCAGTATTTT
-,-,TRBV10-2,TRBJ2-1,CASSLSSYNEQFF,TGCGCCAGCAGTCTGAGCTCCTACAATGAGCAGTTCTTC
-,-,TRBV7-2,TRBJ1-1,CASSNHRNTEAFF,TGTGCCAGCAGCAACCACAGGAACACTGAAGCTTTCTTT
-,TRBD2,TRBV5-4,TRBJ2-2,CASSSSSGVTGELFF,TGTGCCAGCAGCTCCTCTAGCGGGGTTACCGGGGAGCTGTTTTTT
-,TRBD1,TRBV29-1,TRBJ1-1,CSFTPPGQGMTTEAFF,TGCAGCTTCACCCCCCCGGGACAGGGAATGACCACTGAAGCTTTCTTT
-,TRBD1,TRBV9,TRBJ1-2,CASSESRGRVYYGYTF,TGTGCCAGCAGCGAGAGCAGGGGGCGAGTCTACTATGGCTACACCTTC
once,-,TRBV7-8,TRBJ2-7,CASSYRFGQSNEQYF,TGTGCCAGCAGCTACCGTTTTGGACAGTCCAACGAGCAGTACTTC
-,-,TRBV3-1/TRBV3-2,TRBJ1-1,CASSPRGTEAFF,TGTGCCAGCAGCCCGCGCGGTACTGAAGCTTTCTTT
-,TRBD1,TRBV5-1,TRBJ1-2,CASSLGQGADGYTF,TGCGCCAGCAGCTTGGGACAGGGGGCTGATGGCTACACCTTC
-,-,TRBV11-3,TRBJ2-7,CASSSPGSYEQYF,TGTGCCAGCAGCTCTCCCGGCTCCTACGAGCAGTACTTC
-,TRBD1,TRBV5-1,TRBJ1-2,CASSQGQGGYGYTF,TGCGCCAGCAGCCAGGGACAGGGGGGATATGGCTACACCTTC
few,TRBD2,TRBV9,TRBJ2-7,CASSVDMGTSGNYEQYF,TGTGCCAGCAGCGTAGACATGGGGACTAGCGGGAACTACGAGCAGTACTTC
-,-,TRBV19,TRBJ1-5,CASSIVDSSNQPQHF,TGTGCCAGTAGTATAGTGGACAGTTCAAATCAGCCCCAGCATTTT
-,-,TRBV19,TRBJ1-5,CASSIGPGFNQPQHF,TGTGCCAGTAGTATAGGCCCAGGGTTTAATCAGCCCCAGCATTTT
-,TRBD1,TRBV11-2,TRBJ1-6,CASSLQGAGSPLHF,TGTGCCAGCAGCTTACAGGGGGCTGGCTCACCCCTCCACTTT
-,-,TRBV28,TRBJ1-6,CASRPKKAGSARNSPLHF,TGTGCCAGCAGGCCGAAGAAGGCAGGGTCGGCCCGTAATTCACCCCTCCACTTT
-,-,TRBV7-9,TRBJ2-7,CASSPPAGFSYEQYF,TGTGCCAGCAGCCCTCCAGCGGGTTTCTCCTACGAGCAGTACTTC
-,-,TRBV5-1,TRBJ2-2,CASSPTLGNTGELFF,TGCGCCAGCAGCCCGACGCTAGGGAACACCGGGGAGCTGTTTTTT
few,-,TRBV27,TRBJ1-5,CASSISGVLGNQPQHF,TGTGCCAGCAGTATTTCAGGGGTTTTGGGCAATCAGCCCCAGCATTTT
-,-,TRBV29-1,TRBJ2-5,CSVVPGETQYF,TGCAGCGTCGTCCCAGGAGAGACCCAGTACTTC
-,-,TRBV28,TRBJ1-2,CASSGGDYGYTF,TGTGCCAGCAGTGGGGGGGACTATGGCTACACCTTC
-,TRBD2,TRBV4-1,TRBJ2-1,CASSLIISGGAPLNEQFF,TGCGCCAGCAGCCTCATAATTAGCGGGGGGGCACCTCTCAATGAGCAGTTCTTC
-,TRBD2,TRBV20-1,TRBJ2-5,CSASNSGGIQETQYF,TGCAGTGCTAGTAATAGCGGGGGGATCCAAGAGACCCAGTACTTC
few,-,TRBV3-1/TRBV3-2,TRBJ2-7,CASSQANGGRYEQYF,TGTGCCAGCAGCCAAGCTAACGGGGGGCGGTACGAGCAGTACTTC